This is a list of T cell receptor beta chains from one sample in a study of blood T cell repertoires in COVID-19. Profiling relied on immunoSEQ multiplex PCR, and the TCRdb table lists in-frame clones only, not all of them. Seen here are some 150,000 clones, 80% to 90% observed once, and the top ten hold about 2.8%. Sequencing was performed on peripheral blood. These receptors originate from a human donor with acute or convalescent COVID-19. The donor label of this sample is uncertain. Both conserved end residues are trimmed from each CDR3. Rows give clone size only sometimes, using once, few, many, or a class for an expanded clone.

size: NA
V: TRBV30
CDR3: AWKRGGANIQY

size: few
V: TRBV6-2/TRBV6-3
CDR3: ASSYSTGSEAF

size: NA
V: TRBV19
CDR3: ATSDSIAKNIQY

size: NA
V: TRBV19
CDR3: ASSLGQGEDTQY

size: once
V: TRBV27
CDR3: ASQATTGLSDTQY

size: NA
V: TRBV6-2/TRBV6-3
CDR3: ASSNNPDRAEFASYNSPLH

size: NA
V: TRBV27
CDR3: ASSQPQGPLRYGYT

size: NA
V: TRBV19
CDR3: ASSMEDRGFNGYT

size: NA
V: TRBV19
CDR3: ASSMGSGNYGYT

size: NA
V: TRBV11-2
CDR3: ASSLGHKGVREKLF

size: NA
V: TRBV10-1
CDR3: ASRHYSGLGTDTQY

size: NA
V: TRBV10-3
CDR3: AIFSGGELF

size: NA
V: TRBV10-2
CDR3: ASSESGQGRSPLH

size: NA
V: TRBV4-3
CDR3: ASSQVFTGAANYGYT

size: NA
V: TRBV27
CDR3: ASKGGNSPLH

size: NA
V: TRBV11-2
CDR3: ASSTGQGNIQY

size: NA
V: TRBV3-1/TRBV3-2
CDR3: ASSQEGREQF

size: NA
V: TRBV7-2
CDR3: ASSLDAGAADTQY

size: once
V: TRBV19
CDR3: ASSMGHNYGYT

size: NA
V: TRBV6-2/TRBV6-3
CDR3: ASSSFATSGRNYNEQF

size: NA
V: TRBV7-3
CDR3: ASSPQTSGPYNEQF

size: NA
V: TRBV24-1
CDR3: ATSDLPRGTGELF

size: NA
V: TRBV5-1
CDR3: ASSPGQGENQPQH

size: NA
V: TRBV4-1
CDR3: ASSQEGRAQETQY

size: NA
V: TRBV24-1
CDR3: ATSDGPGRGYGYT

size: NA
V: TRBV7-9
CDR3: ASSLATTYGYT

size: once
V: TRBV29-1
CDR3: SVDRGGYNEQF

size: NA
V: TRBV11-2
CDR3: ASTGQGAPSGANVLT

size: NA
V: TRBV6-2/TRBV6-3
CDR3: ASSYTGNTEAF

size: NA
V: TRBV7-9
CDR3: ASRHGQGPIATNEKLF

size: NA
V: TRBV24-1
CDR3: AADPGEANQPQH

size: NA
V: TRBV19
CDR3: ASSRIPGQGPKGFTDTQY

size: NA
V: TRBV3-1/TRBV3-2
CDR3: ASSQPTGLVGGDEQF

size: NA
V: TRBV10-3
CDR3: ATATTGVGSPLH

size: NA
V: TRBV6-1
CDR3: ASSEWGGDQPQH

size: NA
V: TRBV2
CDR3: AIGGQGMADTQY

size: NA
V: TRBV23-1
CDR3: ASSQYAFGQRYLYEQY

size: NA
V: TRBV4-3
CDR3: ASSRTGTSKTGELF

size: NA
V: TRBV19
CDR3: ASSSRQYYNSYNEQF

size: NA
V: TRBV7-2
CDR3: ASSFNQGPGELF

size: NA
V: TRBV6-1
CDR3: ASSERTGANSPLH

size: NA
V: TRBV4-2
CDR3: ASSQDSGQVVYEQF

size: NA
V: TRBV3-1/TRBV3-2
CDR3: ASSQDNISGNTIY

size: NA
V: TRBV2
CDR3: ASLGGARNQPQH

size: few
V: TRBV11-2
CDR3: ASSLVGTGTVEAF

size: NA
V: TRBV7-2
CDR3: ASASRPTSGRADTQY

size: NA
V: TRBV18
CDR3: ASSPGGGGNTEAF

size: NA
V: TRBV18
CDR3: ASSPPQGDTEAF

size: NA
V: TRBV29-1
CDR3: SGGSGELF

size: NA
V: TRBV19
CDR3: ATQERSNTEAF

size: once
V: TRBV14
CDR3: ASSPQTEYGYT